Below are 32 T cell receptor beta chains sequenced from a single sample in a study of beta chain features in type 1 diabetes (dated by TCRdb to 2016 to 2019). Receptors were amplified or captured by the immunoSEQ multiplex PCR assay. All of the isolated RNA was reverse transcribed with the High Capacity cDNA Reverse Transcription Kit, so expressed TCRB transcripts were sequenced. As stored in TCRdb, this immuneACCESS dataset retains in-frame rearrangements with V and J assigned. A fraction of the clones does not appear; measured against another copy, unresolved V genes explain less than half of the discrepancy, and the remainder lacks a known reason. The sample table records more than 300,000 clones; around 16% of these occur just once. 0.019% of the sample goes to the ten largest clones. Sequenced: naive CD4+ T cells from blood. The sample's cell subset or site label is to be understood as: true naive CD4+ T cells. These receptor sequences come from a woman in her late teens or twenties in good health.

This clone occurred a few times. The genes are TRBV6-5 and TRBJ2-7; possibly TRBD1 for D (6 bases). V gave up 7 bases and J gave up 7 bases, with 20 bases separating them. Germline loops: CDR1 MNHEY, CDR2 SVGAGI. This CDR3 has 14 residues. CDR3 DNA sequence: TGTGCCAGCATCTCCCCGGGCAGGGGTTCAGAGCAGTACTTC. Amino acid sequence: CASISPGRGSEQYF.

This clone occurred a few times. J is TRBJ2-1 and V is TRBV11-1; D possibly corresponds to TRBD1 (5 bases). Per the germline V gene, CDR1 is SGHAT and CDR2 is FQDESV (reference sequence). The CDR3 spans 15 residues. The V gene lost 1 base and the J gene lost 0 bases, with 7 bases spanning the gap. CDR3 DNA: TGTGCCAGCAGCTTAGGGGGCATCTCCTACAATGAGCAGTTCTTC. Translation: CASSLGGISYNEQFF.

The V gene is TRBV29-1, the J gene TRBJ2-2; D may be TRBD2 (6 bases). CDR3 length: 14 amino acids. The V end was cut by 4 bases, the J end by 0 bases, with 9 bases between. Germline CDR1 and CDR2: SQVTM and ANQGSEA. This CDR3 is CSVVGRTNTGELFF. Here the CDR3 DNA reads TGCAGCGTTGTGGGGAGGACGAACACCGGGGAGCTGTTTTTT.

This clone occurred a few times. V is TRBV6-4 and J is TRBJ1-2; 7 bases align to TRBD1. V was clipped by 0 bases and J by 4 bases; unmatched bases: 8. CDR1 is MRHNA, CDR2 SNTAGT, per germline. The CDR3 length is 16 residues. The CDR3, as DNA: TGTGCCAGCAGTGACTCCCGGGCAGGGGGACCCTATGGCTACACCTTC. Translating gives CASSDSRAGGPYGYTF.

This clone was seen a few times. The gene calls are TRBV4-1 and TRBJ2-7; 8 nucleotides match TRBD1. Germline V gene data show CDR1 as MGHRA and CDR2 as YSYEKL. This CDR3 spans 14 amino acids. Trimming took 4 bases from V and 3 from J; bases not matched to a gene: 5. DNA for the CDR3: TGCGCCAGCAGCCTAGGACAGGGCCGCTACGAGCAGTACTTC. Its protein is CASSLGQGRYEQYF.

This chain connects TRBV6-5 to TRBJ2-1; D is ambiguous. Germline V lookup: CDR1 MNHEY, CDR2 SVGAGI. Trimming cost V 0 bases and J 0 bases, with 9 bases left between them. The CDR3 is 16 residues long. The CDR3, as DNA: TGTGCCAGCAGTTACTCGAGCCGATTCTCCTACAATGAGCAGTTCTTC. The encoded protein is CASSYSSRFSYNEQFF.

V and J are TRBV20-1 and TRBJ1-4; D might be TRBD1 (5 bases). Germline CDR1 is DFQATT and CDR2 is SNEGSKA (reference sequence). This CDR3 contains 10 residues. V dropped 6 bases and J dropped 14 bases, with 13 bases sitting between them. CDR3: CSALDSFLFF. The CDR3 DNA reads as TGCAGTGCCCTAGACAGTTTTCTGTTTTTT.

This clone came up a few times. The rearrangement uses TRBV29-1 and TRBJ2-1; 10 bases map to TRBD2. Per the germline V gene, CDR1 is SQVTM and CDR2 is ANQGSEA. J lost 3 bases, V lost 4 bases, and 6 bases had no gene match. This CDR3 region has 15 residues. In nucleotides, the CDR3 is TGCAGCGTTGGAAGGGGGACTAGCGTCTACAATGAGCAGTTCTTC. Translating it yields CSVGRGTSVYNEQFF.

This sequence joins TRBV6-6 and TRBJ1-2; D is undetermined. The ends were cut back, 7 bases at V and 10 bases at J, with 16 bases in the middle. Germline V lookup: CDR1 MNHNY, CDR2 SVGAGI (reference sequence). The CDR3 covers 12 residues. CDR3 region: CASTQQVSDYTF. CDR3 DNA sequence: TGTGCCAGCACCCAGCAGGTTAGCGACTACACCTTC.

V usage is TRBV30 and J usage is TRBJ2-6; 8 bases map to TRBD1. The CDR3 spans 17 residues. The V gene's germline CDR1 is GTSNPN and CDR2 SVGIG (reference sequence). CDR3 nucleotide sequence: TGTGCTCACAGGGGCGGCAGGGGGCTTGCGGGGGCCAACGTCCTGACTTTC. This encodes CAHRGGRGLAGANVLTF.

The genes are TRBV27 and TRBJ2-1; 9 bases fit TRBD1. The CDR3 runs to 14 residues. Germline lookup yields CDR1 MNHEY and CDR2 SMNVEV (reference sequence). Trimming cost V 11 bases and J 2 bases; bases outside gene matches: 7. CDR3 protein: CARFRTGAYNEQFF. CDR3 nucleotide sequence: TGTGCCCGCTTTAGGACAGGGGCCTACAATGAGCAGTTCTTC.

CDR3 region: CASSLVGLSSYNEQFF. The CDR3 nucleotides are TGCGCCAGCAGCTTGGTGGGACTTTCCTCCTACAATGAGCAGTTCTTC. J is TRBJ2-1 and V is TRBV5-1; D perhaps matches TRBD2 (6 bases). CDR3 length equals 16 residues. Deletions cut 0 bases from V and 0 bases from J, with 10 bases between. Looked up from germline, CDR1 is SGHRS and CDR2 is YFSETQ.

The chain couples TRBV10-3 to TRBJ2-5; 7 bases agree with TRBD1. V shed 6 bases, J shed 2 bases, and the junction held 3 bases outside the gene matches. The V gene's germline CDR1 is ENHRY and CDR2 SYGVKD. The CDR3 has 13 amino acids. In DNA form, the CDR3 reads TGTGCCATCAGCTGGACAGGTCAAGAGACCCAGTACTTC. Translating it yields CAISWTGQETQYF.

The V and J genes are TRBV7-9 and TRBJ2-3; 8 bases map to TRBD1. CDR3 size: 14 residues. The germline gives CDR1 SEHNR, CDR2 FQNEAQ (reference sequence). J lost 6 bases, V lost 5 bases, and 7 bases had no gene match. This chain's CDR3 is CASSPGQGTDTQYF. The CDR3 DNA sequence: TGTGCCAGCAGCCCCGGACAGGGTACTGATACGCAGTATTTT.

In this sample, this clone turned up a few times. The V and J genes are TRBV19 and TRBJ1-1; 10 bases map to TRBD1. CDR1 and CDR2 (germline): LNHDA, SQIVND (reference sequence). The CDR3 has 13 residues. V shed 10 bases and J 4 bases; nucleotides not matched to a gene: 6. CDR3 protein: CATRQGAFTEAFF. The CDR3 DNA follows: TGTGCCACAAGACAGGGGGCGTTCACTGAAGCTTTCTTT.

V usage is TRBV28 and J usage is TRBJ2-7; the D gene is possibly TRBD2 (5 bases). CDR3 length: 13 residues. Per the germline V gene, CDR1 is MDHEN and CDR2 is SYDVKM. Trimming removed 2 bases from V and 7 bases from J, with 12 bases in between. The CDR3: CASSLVQTGEQYF. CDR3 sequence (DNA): TGTGCCAGCAGTTTAGTCCAAACGGGGGAGCAGTACTTC. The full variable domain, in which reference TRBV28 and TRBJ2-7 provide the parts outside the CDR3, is DVKVTQSSRYLVKRTGEKVFLECVQDMDHENMFWYRQDPGLGLRLIYFSYDVKMKEKGDIPEGYSVSREKKERFSLILESASTNQTSMYLCASSLVQTGEQYFGPGTRLTVT.

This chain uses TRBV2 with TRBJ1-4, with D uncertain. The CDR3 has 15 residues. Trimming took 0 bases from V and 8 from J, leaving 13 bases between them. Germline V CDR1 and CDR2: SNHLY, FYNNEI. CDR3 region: CASSEAGEPWEKLFF. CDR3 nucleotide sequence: TGTGCCAGCAGTGAAGCCGGAGAGCCTTGGGAAAAACTGTTTTTT.

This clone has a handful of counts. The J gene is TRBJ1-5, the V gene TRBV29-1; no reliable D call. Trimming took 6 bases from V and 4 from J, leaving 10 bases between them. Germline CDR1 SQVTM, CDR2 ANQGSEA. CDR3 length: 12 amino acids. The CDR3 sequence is CSVSVANQPQHF. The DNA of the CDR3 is TGCAGCGTGTCGGTAGCAAATCAGCCCCAGCATTTT.

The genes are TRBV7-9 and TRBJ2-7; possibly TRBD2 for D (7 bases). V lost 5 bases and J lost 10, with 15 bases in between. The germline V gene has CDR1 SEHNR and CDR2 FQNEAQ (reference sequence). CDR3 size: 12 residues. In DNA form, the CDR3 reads TGTGCCAGCAGCCGGGGGGAACAGGGTCAGTACTTC. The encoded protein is CASSRGEQGQYF.

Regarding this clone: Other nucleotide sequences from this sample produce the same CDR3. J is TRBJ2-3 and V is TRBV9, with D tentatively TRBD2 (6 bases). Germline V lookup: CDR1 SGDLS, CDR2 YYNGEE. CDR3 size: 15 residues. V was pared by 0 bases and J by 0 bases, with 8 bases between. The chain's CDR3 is CASSVGAGSTDTQYF. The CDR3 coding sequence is TGTGCCAGCAGCGTAGGTGCGGGAAGCACAGATACGCAGTATTTT.

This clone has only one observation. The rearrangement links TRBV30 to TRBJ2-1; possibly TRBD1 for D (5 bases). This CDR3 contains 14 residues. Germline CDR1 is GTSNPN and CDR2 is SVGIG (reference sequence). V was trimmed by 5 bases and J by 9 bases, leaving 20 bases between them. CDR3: CAWGALDWGGEQFF. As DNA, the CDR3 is TGTGCCTGGGGGGCTCTAGATTGGGGCGGTGAGCAGTTCTTC.

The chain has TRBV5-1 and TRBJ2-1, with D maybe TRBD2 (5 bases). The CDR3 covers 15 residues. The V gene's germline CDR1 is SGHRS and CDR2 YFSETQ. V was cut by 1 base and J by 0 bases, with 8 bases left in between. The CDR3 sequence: CASSLIGDSYNEQFF. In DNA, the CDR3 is TGCGCCAGCAGCTTGATCGGGGACTCCTACAATGAGCAGTTCTTC.

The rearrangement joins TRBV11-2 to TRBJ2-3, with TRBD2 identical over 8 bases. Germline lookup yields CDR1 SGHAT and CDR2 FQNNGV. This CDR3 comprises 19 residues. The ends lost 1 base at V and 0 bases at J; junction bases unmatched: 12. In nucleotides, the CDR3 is TGTGCCAGCAGCTTAGTTAGGACATACCTAGCGGGTAGCACAGATACGCAGTATTTT. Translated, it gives CASSLVRTYLAGSTDTQYF.

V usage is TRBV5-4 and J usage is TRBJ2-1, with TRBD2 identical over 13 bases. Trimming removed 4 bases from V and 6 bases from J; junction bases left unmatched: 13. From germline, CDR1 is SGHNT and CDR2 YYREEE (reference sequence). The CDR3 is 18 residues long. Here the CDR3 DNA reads TGTGCCAGCAGCCTTTGGACTAGCGGGAGTTCCAGTGGCAATGAGCAGTTCTTC. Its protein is CASSLWTSGSSSGNEQFF.

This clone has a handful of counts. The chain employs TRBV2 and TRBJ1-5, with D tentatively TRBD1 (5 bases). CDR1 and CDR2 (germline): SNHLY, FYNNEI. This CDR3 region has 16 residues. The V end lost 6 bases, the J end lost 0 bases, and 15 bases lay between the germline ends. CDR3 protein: CASSYRQTFSNQPQHF. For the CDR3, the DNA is TGTGCCAGCAGCTACAGACAGACTTTTAGCAATCAGCCCCAGCATTTT.

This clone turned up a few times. The DNA for the CDR3 is TGCGCCAGCAGCTTTGACAGGGACCCTTCAGAAGCTTTCTTT. Its protein is CASSFDRDPSEAFF. The chain recombines TRBV5-1 with TRBJ1-1, with TRBD1 matching over 7 bases. The germline gives CDR1 SGHRS, CDR2 YFSETQ. This CDR3 region has 14 residues. Trimming took 2 bases from V and 8 from J; bases not matched to a gene: 9.

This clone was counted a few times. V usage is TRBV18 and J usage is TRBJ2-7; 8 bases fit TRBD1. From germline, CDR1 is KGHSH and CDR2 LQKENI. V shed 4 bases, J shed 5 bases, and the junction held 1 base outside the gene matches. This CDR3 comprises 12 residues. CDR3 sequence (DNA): TGTGCCAGCTCACTGACAGGGGACGAGCAGTACTTC. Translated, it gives CASSLTGDEQYF.

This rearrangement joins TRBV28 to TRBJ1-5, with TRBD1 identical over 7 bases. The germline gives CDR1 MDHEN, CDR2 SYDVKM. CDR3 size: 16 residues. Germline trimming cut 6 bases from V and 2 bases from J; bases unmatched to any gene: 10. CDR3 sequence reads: CASRLKTGFRNQPQHF. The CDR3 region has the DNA TGTGCCAGCAGGTTAAAGACAGGGTTCCGCAATCAGCCCCAGCATTTT.

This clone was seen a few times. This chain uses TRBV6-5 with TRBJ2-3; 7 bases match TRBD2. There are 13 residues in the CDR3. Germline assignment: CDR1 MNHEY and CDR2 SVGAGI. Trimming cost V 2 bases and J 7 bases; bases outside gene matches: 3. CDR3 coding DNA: TGTGCCAGCAGTTACCCGGGACTAAATACGCAGTATTTT. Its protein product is CASSYPGLNTQYF.

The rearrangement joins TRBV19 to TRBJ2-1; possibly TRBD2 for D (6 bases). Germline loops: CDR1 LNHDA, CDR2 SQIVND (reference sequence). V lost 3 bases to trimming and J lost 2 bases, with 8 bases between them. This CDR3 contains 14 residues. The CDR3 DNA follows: TGTGCCAGTAGTATTGGAGGGGCCTACAATGAGCAGTTCTTC. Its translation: CASSIGGAYNEQFF.

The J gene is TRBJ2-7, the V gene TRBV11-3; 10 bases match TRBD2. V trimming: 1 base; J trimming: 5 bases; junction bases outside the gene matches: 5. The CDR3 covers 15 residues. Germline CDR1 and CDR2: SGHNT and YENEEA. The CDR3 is CASSLGLAGGDEQYF. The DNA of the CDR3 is TGTGCCAGCAGCTTAGGGTTAGCGGGAGGAGACGAGCAGTACTTC.

The CDR3 DNA reads TGTGCCACCTGGACAGGGGGCTCTGGGGCCAACGTCCTGACTTTC. Amino acid sequence: CATWTGGSGANVLTF. The chain is built from TRBV28 and TRBJ2-6; 10 bases line up with TRBD1. The CDR3 has 15 amino acids. Germline assignment: CDR1 MDHEN and CDR2 SYDVKM. Trimming removed 10 bases from V and 0 bases from J; junction bases left unmatched: 3.